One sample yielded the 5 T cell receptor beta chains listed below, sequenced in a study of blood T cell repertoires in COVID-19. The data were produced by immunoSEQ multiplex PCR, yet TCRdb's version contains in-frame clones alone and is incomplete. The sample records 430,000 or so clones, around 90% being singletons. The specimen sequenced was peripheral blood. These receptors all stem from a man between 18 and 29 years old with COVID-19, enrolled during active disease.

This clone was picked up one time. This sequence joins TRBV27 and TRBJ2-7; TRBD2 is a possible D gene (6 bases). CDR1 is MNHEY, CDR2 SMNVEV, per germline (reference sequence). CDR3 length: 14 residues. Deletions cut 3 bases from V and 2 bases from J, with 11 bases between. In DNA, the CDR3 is TGTGCCAGCAGTTTCGGCGGGACGACCTACGAGCAGTACTTC. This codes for CASSFGGTTYEQYF.

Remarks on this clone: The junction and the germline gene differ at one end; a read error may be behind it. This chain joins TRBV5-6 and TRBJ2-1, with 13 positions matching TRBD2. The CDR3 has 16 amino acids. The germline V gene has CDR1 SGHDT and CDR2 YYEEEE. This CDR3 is CASRFGGLAGSNEQFF. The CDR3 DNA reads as TGTGCCAGCCGCTTTGGGGGACTAGCGGGATCGAATGAGCAGTTCTTC.

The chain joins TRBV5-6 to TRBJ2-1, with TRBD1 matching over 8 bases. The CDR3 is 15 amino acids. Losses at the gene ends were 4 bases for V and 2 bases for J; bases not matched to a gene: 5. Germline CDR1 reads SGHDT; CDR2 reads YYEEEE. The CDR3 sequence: CASSPTGAAYNEQFF. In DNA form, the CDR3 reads TGTGCCAGCAGCCCGACAGGGGCCGCCTACAATGAGCAGTTCTTC. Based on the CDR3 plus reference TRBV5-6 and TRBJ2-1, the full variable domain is DAGVTQSPTHLIKTRGQQVTLRCSPKSGHDTVSWYQQALGQGPQFIFQYYEEEERQRGNFPDRFSGHQFPNYSSELNVNALLLGDSALYLCASSPTGAAYNEQFFGPGTRLTVL.

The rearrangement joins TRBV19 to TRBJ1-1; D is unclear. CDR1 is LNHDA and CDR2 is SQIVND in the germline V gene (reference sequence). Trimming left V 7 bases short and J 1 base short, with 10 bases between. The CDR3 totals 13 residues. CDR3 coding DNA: TGTGCCAGTACTACGACGGGGAACACTGAAGCTTTCTTT. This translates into CASTTTGNTEAFF.

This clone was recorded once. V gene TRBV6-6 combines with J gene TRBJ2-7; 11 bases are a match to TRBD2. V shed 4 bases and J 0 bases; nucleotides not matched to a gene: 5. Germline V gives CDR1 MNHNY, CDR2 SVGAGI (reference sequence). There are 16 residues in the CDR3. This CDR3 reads CASSSLAGGVSYEQYF. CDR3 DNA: TGTGCCAGCAGTTCCTTAGCGGGGGGGGTCTCCTACGAGCAGTACTTC.